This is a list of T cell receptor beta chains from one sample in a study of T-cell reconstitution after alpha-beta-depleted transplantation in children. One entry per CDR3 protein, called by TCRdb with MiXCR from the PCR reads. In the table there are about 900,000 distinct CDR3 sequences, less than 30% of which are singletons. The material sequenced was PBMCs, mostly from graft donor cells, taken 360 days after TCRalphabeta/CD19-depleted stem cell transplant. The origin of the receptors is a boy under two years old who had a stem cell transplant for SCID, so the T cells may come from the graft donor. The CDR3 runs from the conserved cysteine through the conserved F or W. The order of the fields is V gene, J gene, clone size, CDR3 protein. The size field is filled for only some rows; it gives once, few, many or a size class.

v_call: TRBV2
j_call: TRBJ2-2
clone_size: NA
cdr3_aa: CASTATGASTGELFF

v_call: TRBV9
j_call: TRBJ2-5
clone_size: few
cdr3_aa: CASSVSPEVPQETQYF

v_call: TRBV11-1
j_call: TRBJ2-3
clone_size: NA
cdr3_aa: CASSFIWGRGSSTDTQYF

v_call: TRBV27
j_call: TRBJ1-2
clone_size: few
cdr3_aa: CASSGTSELYGYTF

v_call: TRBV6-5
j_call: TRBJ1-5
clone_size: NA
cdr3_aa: CASSYRNNQPQHF

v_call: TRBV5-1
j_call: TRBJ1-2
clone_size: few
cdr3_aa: CASSPAGERGYGYTF

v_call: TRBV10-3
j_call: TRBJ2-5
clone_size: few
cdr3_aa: CAISVAGGSETQYF

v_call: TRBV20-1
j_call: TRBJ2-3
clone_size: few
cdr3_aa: CSAPRRGKIKDTQYF

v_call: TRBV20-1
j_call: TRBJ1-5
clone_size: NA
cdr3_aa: CSALGTASNQPQHF

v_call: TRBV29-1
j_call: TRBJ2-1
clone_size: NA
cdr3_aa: CSVSGGATGEQFF

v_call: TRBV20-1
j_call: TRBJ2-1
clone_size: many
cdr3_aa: CSASWGGRYNEQFF

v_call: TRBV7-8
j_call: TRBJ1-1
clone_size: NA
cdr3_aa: CASSLESRGTEAFF

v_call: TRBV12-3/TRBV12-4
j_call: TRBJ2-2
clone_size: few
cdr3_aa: CASSLRSNTGELFF

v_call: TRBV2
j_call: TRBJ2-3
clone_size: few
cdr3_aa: CASRSTGGKEDTQYF

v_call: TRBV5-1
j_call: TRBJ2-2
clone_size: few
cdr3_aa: CASTPGQPGGELFF

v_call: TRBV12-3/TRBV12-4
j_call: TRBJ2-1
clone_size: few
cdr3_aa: CASRSLGDHSYNEQFF

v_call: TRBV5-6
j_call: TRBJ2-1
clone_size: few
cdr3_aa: CASRPNHWGRDEQFF

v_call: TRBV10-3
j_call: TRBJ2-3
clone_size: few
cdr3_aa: CAIRKRGGSTDTQYF

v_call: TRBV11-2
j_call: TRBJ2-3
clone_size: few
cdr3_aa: CASSLRGTVNTDTQYF

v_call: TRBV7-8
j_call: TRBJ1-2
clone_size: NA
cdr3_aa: CASSPQKGQGFYGYTF

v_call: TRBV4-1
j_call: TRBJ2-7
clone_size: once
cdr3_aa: CASIQGQGSSYEQYF

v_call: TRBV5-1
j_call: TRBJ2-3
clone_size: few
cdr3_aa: CASSLWTGGTDTQYF

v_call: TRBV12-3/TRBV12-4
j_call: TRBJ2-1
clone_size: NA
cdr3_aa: CASSLPDHGPNNEQFF

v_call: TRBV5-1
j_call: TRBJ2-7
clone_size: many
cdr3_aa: CASSLGYRGEQYF

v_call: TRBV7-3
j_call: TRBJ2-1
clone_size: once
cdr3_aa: CASSPRTSGGTYNEQFF

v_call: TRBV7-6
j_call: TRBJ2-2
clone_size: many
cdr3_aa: CASSLVTGAGELFF

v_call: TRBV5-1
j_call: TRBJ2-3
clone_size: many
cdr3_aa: CASSRRRGSSTDTQYF

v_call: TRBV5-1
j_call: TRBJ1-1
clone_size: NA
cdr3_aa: CASSRGGEGTEAFF

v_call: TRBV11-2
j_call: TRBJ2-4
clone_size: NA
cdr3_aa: CASSLGNAKNIQYF

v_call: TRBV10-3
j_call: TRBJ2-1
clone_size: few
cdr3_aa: CAISGGLNSDEQFF

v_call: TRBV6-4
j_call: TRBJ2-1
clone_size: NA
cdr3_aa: CASRKAEQFF

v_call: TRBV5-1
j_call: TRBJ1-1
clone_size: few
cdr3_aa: CASSLLYGNTIMNTEAFF

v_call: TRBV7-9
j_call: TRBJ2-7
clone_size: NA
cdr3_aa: CASSPPLGNEQYF

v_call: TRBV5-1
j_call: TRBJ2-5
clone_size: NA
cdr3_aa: CASSYGAGVETQYF

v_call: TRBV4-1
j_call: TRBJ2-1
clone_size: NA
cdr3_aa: CASSPPSGVHNEQFF

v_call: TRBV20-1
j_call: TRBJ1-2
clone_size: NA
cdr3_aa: CSASRQGKGYGYTF

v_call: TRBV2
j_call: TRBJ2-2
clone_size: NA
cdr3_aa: CASQPVGTPNTGELFF

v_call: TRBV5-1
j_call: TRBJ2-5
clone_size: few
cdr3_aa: CASSTATAETQYF

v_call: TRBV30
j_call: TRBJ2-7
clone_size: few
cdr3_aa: CAWSVEPTLAGDVYEQYF

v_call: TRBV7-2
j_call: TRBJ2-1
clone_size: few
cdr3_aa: CASSKRYSSYNEQFF

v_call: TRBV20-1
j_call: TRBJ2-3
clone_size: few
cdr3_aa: CSREGALTDTQYF

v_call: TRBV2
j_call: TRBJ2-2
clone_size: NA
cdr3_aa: CASSGPLATTGELFF

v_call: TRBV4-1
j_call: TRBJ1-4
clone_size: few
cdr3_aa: CASSRLDATNEKLFF

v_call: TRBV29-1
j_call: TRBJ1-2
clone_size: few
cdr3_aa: CSTQERDGYTF

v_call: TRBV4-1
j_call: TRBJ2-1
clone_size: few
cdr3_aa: CASSQDPGLAGYNEQFF

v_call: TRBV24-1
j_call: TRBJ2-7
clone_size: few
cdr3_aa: CATSARTLPYEQYF

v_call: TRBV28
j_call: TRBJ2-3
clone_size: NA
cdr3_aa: CASSFPPFRQGRKDTQYF

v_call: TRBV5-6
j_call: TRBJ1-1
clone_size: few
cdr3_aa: CASSPGRYTEAFF

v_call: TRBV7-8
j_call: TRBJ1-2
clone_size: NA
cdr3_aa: CASSEDREGGYTF

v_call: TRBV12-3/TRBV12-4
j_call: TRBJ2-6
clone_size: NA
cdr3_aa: CASSPMLGTGANVLTF

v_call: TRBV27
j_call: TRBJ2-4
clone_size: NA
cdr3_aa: CASSGGGNIQYF

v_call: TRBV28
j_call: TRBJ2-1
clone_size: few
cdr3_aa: CASSTTISGRVRNEQFF